This T cell receptor beta chain came from a study of beta chain features in type 1 diabetes. General study results and limits: cDNA-based sequencing might over-represent cells highly expressing TCR. Short templates might get an advantage during PCR, and this would be equal in patients and controls.

There are a few counts of this clone. The target antigen is unknown. TCRB transcripts that were expressed got sequenced, as all of the isolated RNA had been reverse transcribed. TCRdb keeps only in-frame clones here, not all; method: immunoSEQ multiplex PCR. The sample lists hundreds of thousands of clones; roughly 15% were seen once. The sequenced material came from naive CD4+ T cells from blood. The TCR sequence derives from a man between 18 and 29 years old in good health.

CDR3 protein: CASSVLSGTSSYNEQFF. In DNA, the CDR3 is TGCGCCAGCAGCGTCCTTAGCGGGACAAGCTCCTACAATGAGCAGTTCTTC. This chain uses TRBV5-1 with TRBJ2-1; 8 bases fit TRBD2. The CDR3 totals 17 residues. Per germline, CDR1 SGHRS and CDR2 YFSETQ. V dropped 4 bases and J dropped 0; count of bases not matched to a gene: 9.